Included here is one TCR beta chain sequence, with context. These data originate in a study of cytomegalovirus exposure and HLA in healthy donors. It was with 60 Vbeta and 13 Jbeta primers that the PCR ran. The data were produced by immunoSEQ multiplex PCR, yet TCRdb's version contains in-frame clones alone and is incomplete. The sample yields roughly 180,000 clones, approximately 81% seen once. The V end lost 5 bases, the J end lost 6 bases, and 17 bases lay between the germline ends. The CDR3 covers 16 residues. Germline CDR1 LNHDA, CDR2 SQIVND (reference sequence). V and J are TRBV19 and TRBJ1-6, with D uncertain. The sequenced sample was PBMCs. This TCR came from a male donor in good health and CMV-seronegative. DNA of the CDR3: TGTGCCAGTAGTCGTACACCGGGGAGCATTAATTCACCCCTCCACTTT. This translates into CASSRTPGSINSPLHF.